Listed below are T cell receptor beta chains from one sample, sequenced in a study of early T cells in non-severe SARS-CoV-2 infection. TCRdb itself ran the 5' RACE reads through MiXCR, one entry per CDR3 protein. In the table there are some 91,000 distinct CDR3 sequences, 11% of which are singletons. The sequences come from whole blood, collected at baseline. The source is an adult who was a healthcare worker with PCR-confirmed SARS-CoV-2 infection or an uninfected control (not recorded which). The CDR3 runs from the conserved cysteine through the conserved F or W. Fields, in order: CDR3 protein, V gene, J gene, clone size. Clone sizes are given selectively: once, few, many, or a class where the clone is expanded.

cdr3_aa: CAISGQGADTIYF
v_call: TRBV10-3
j_call: TRBJ1-3
clone_size: many

cdr3_aa: CASSQDPPGGTRGWTQYF
v_call: TRBV4-3
j_call: TRBJ2-5
clone_size: NA

cdr3_aa: CATSRDLATYEQYF
v_call: TRBV15
j_call: TRBJ2-7
clone_size: NA

cdr3_aa: CASSDGPQETQYF
v_call: TRBV2
j_call: TRBJ2-5
clone_size: few

cdr3_aa: CASSLAPSGIATNYGYTF
v_call: TRBV5-6
j_call: TRBJ1-2
clone_size: NA

cdr3_aa: CAISESGTSVYEQYF
v_call: TRBV10-3
j_call: TRBJ2-7
clone_size: many

cdr3_aa: CASTRVGGALGEAFF
v_call: TRBV28
j_call: TRBJ1-1
clone_size: NA

cdr3_aa: CATSDNGIGSGVYNEQFF
v_call: TRBV24-1
j_call: TRBJ2-1
clone_size: many

cdr3_aa: CSARRGSGSTEAFF
v_call: TRBV20-1
j_call: TRBJ1-1
clone_size: few

cdr3_aa: CASSQEGGRANGDTQYF
v_call: TRBV4-1
j_call: TRBJ2-3
clone_size: NA

cdr3_aa: CASSPRQEMQETQYF
v_call: TRBV3-1
j_call: TRBJ2-5
clone_size: many

cdr3_aa: CSVGRGSYNEQFF
v_call: TRBV29-1
j_call: TRBJ2-1
clone_size: medium-sized

cdr3_aa: CASSYSPGQGSTIYF
v_call: TRBV6-6
j_call: TRBJ1-3
clone_size: NA

cdr3_aa: CASSTTPQGHGYTF
v_call: TRBV6-5
j_call: TRBJ1-2
clone_size: few

cdr3_aa: CASSPRTEQETQYF
v_call: TRBV5-4
j_call: TRBJ2-5
clone_size: many

cdr3_aa: CASSQDLIRDSIAKNIQYF
v_call: TRBV4-2
j_call: TRBJ2-4
clone_size: NA

cdr3_aa: CASSLGTAYNEQFF
v_call: TRBV7-9
j_call: TRBJ2-1
clone_size: few

cdr3_aa: CASSLYSGSGRISNQPQHF
v_call: TRBV7-6
j_call: TRBJ1-5
clone_size: many

cdr3_aa: CASSPRDYPNEQFF
v_call: TRBV5-1
j_call: TRBJ2-1
clone_size: few

cdr3_aa: CASSPGQQKNIQYF
v_call: TRBV5-1
j_call: TRBJ2-4
clone_size: NA

cdr3_aa: CASLSGGTEAFF
v_call: TRBV12-3/TRBV12-4
j_call: TRBJ1-1
clone_size: NA

cdr3_aa: CASSLRGKEDTF
v_call: TRBV2
j_call: TRBJ1-2
clone_size: NA

cdr3_aa: CASTPGLGGGYEQYF
v_call: TRBV6-6
j_call: TRBJ2-7
clone_size: few

cdr3_aa: CASSLEGWRERTEAFF
v_call: TRBV7-2
j_call: TRBJ1-1
clone_size: many

cdr3_aa: CASSLYPNQPQHF
v_call: TRBV5-1
j_call: TRBJ1-5
clone_size: many

cdr3_aa: CSAEQGFGNYGYTF
v_call: TRBV20-1
j_call: TRBJ1-2
clone_size: many

cdr3_aa: CASSLARGTGSIQYF
v_call: TRBV7-9
j_call: TRBJ2-4
clone_size: many

cdr3_aa: CASSLQLGSDTQYF
v_call: TRBV27
j_call: TRBJ2-3
clone_size: few

cdr3_aa: CASSPAGTGRGYGYTF
v_call: TRBV5-4
j_call: TRBJ1-2
clone_size: many

cdr3_aa: CSVEEGAGLAGVYEQYF
v_call: TRBV29-1
j_call: TRBJ2-7
clone_size: few